The rows below give T cell receptor beta chains drawn from one sample of a study of cytomegalovirus exposure and HLA in healthy donors. Generated by immunoSEQ multiplex PCR, the TCRdb table keeps only in-frame clones and is missing some. The table records about 150,000 clones, approximately 80% of them present only once. The specimen sequenced was PBMCs. All receptors come from a man aged 25-40 years in good health and CMV-seronegative. Each CDR3 is given without its conserved first and last residue. Expanded clones are given a class, and other clones once, few, many or no size at all.

CDR3 protein: ASSLTTGGEYGYT; clone size: -; J gene: TRBJ1-2; V gene: TRBV7-9
CDR3 protein: ASCPGGEASYEQY; clone size: -; J gene: TRBJ2-7; V gene: TRBV2
CDR3 protein: ASGQGLGAVTEAF; clone size: -; J gene: TRBJ1-1; V gene: TRBV5-1
CDR3 protein: ASSINGMIRNQPQH; clone size: -; J gene: TRBJ1-5; V gene: TRBV18
CDR3 protein: ASSQTGGGTEAF; clone size: -; J gene: TRBJ1-1; V gene: TRBV16
CDR3 protein: ASSPRGTGGAGANVLT; clone size: -; J gene: TRBJ2-6; V gene: TRBV28
CDR3 protein: ASSYGTSGYEQY; clone size: few; J gene: TRBJ2-7; V gene: TRBV6-5
CDR3 protein: AWRVSGANVLT; clone size: -; J gene: TRBJ2-6; V gene: TRBV30
CDR3 protein: ASSLRQGNQPQH; clone size: few; J gene: TRBJ1-5; V gene: TRBV28
CDR3 protein: SVEPGQNTEAF; clone size: -; J gene: TRBJ1-1; V gene: TRBV29-1
CDR3 protein: ASSYKGASGYT; clone size: -; J gene: TRBJ1-2; V gene: TRBV6-5
CDR3 protein: ASTPGGGDTGELF; clone size: -; J gene: TRBJ2-2; V gene: TRBV7-2
CDR3 protein: ASTQGISGNTIY; clone size: -; J gene: TRBJ1-3; V gene: TRBV18
CDR3 protein: ASSLQLASNNEQF; clone size: -; J gene: TRBJ2-1; V gene: TRBV5-1
CDR3 protein: ASSSPPAAYEQY; clone size: -; J gene: TRBJ2-7; V gene: TRBV28
CDR3 protein: ASSPGGNQPQH; clone size: once; J gene: TRBJ1-5; V gene: TRBV27
CDR3 protein: ASSSAGGGYEQY; clone size: few; J gene: TRBJ2-7; V gene: TRBV5-1
CDR3 protein: AWSVSGYSNQPQH; clone size: once; J gene: TRBJ1-5; V gene: TRBV30
CDR3 protein: ASKWQGSDEQY; clone size: -; J gene: TRBJ2-7; V gene: TRBV13
CDR3 protein: ASSATSGRGSEQF; clone size: -; J gene: TRBJ2-1; V gene: TRBV18
CDR3 protein: ASSQAGGQGGRGTEAF; clone size: -; J gene: TRBJ1-1; V gene: TRBV14
CDR3 protein: ASSYSPTYEQY; clone size: -; J gene: TRBJ2-7; V gene: TRBV27
CDR3 protein: ASSRDRGPYGYT; clone size: -; J gene: TRBJ1-2; V gene: TRBV11-2
CDR3 protein: ASSPGQGIYEQY; clone size: -; J gene: TRBJ2-7; V gene: TRBV7-7
CDR3 protein: SVEGAEGYGYT; clone size: -; J gene: TRBJ1-2; V gene: TRBV29-1
CDR3 protein: ASSFAASGRELF; clone size: -; J gene: TRBJ2-2; V gene: TRBV27
CDR3 protein: ASSLFMGNTIY; clone size: once; J gene: TRBJ1-3; V gene: TRBV7-2
CDR3 protein: ASSQNRDRRGEKLF; clone size: -; J gene: TRBJ1-4; V gene: TRBV4-3
CDR3 protein: ASKTDRANTEAF; clone size: -; J gene: TRBJ1-1; V gene: TRBV2
CDR3 protein: ASSGLSYNEQF; clone size: -; J gene: TRBJ2-1; V gene: TRBV18
CDR3 protein: ASSPLGGLSNQPQH; clone size: -; J gene: TRBJ1-5; V gene: TRBV28
CDR3 protein: ASSRAGGADYGYT; clone size: -; J gene: TRBJ1-2; V gene: TRBV19
CDR3 protein: ARSASGANVLT; clone size: -; J gene: TRBJ2-6; V gene: TRBV30
CDR3 protein: ASSPDRGDSPLH; clone size: -; J gene: TRBJ1-6; V gene: TRBV18
CDR3 protein: ASSVGGAGSGELF; clone size: -; J gene: TRBJ2-2; V gene: TRBV9
CDR3 protein: ASSLSPSGTKYNEQF; clone size: -; J gene: TRBJ2-1; V gene: TRBV27
CDR3 protein: ASSQFGQGTGELF; clone size: -; J gene: TRBJ2-2; V gene: TRBV4-3
CDR3 protein: ASSDRNYEQY; clone size: few; J gene: TRBJ2-7; V gene: TRBV5-6
CDR3 protein: ATTPGQTYNEQF; clone size: -; J gene: TRBJ2-1; V gene: TRBV18
CDR3 protein: ASRPGTGGYNEQF; clone size: few; J gene: TRBJ2-1; V gene: TRBV28
CDR3 protein: ASSRQGPGANVLT; clone size: -; J gene: TRBJ2-6; V gene: TRBV19
CDR3 protein: ASSQGQGIEYEQY; clone size: few; J gene: TRBJ2-7; V gene: TRBV4-3
CDR3 protein: ASSLEWAATYEQY; clone size: -; J gene: TRBJ2-7; V gene: TRBV11-2
CDR3 protein: AISGEDRAETQY; clone size: once; J gene: TRBJ2-5; V gene: TRBV10-3
CDR3 protein: ATRTPNYGYT; clone size: -; J gene: TRBJ1-2; V gene: TRBV6-5
CDR3 protein: ASSLGLAGVTSYEQY; clone size: -; J gene: TRBJ2-7; V gene: TRBV5-1
CDR3 protein: ATSRDKREGHEQY; clone size: -; J gene: TRBJ2-7; V gene: TRBV15